These 12 T cell receptor beta chains came from one sample sequenced in a study of blood T cell repertoires in COVID-19. Assay: immunoSEQ multiplex PCR; the TCRdb copy retains only in-frame clones and omits some. The table lists roughly 290,000 clones, roughly 89% of them singletons, with 6% to 7% in the top ten. Sequenced sample: PBMCs or T cells enriched from blood (not recorded which). All receptors derive from a woman in her thirties or forties who had recovered from COVID-19.

This clone was detected a few times. The chain has TRBV5-3 and TRBJ2-7; 10 bases align to TRBD2. TRBV5-3 is marked as an open reading frame, function uncertain. The length of the CDR3 is 16 residues. Trimming cost V 2 bases and J 5 bases; bases outside gene matches: 10. CDR3 nucleotides: TGTGCCAGAAGCTTTAGGCTAGCGGGAGTGTTCAACGAGCAGTACTTC. This sequence encodes CARSFRLAGVFNEQYF.

V gene TRBV4-2 combines with J gene TRBJ1-5; 10 nucleotides match TRBD1. V dropped 4 bases and J dropped 4; count of bases not matched to a gene: 1. CDR1 LGHNA and CDR2 YNFKEQ come from the germline V gene. This CDR3 comprises 14 residues. Here the CDR3 reads CASSPGQGNQPQHF. CDR3 nucleotides: TGTGCCAGCAGCCCGGGACAGGGGAATCAGCCCCAGCATTTT.

The chain carries TRBV19 and TRBJ2-7, with 10 bases fitting TRBD2. Trimming took 10 bases from V and 7 from J; bases not matched to a gene: 10. Germline V lookup: CDR1 LNHDA, CDR2 SQIVND (reference sequence). This CDR3 comprises 13 residues. The CDR3 is CATGVAGGGEQYF. The CDR3 coding sequence is TGTGCCACCGGGGTAGCGGGAGGAGGGGAGCAGTACTTC. Variable domain in full (rest from reference TRBV19 and TRBJ2-7): DGGITQSPKYLFRKEGQNVTLSCEQNLNHDAMYWYRQDPGQGLRLIYYSQIVNDFQKGDIAEGYSVSREKKESFPLTVTSAQKNPTAFYLCATGVAGGGEQYFGPGTRLTVT.

CDR3 residues: CASSLRTGASSGDTIYF. In DNA form, the CDR3 reads TGTGCCAGCAGCCTGCGGACAGGGGCCTCGTCGGGGGACACCATATATTTT. The rearrangement uses TRBV3-1 (or the pseudogene TRBV3-2) and TRBJ1-3, with 9 bases fitting TRBD1. The CDR3 totals 17 residues. V was clipped by 4 bases and J by 8 bases; unmatched bases: 15. The germline V gene has CDR1 LGHDT and CDR2 YNNKEL (reference sequence).

This chain links TRBV11-2 with TRBJ1-3, with 8 bases identical to TRBD1. V lost 7 bases, J lost 2 bases, and 19 bases stayed unmatched. CDR3 length: 19 amino acids. CDR1 is SGHAT, CDR2 FQNNGV, per germline. CDR3 sequence: CASTGGGRGLSVTGNTIYF. In nucleotides, the CDR3 is TGTGCCAGCACCGGTGGAGGCAGGGGGCTTTCGGTCACTGGAAACACCATATATTTT.

The V call is TRBV7-9, the J call TRBJ1-4; D remains unclear. V dropped 5 bases and J dropped 3 bases, with 7 bases sitting between them. In germline, CDR1 is SEHNR, CDR2 FQNEAQ (reference sequence). The CDR3 loop spans 13 amino acids. This chain's CDR3 is CASSPPSNEKLFF. The DNA for the CDR3 is TGTGCCAGCAGCCCTCCGTCTAATGAAAAACTGTTTTTT.

Only one count was recorded for this clone. This sequence joins TRBV25-1 and TRBJ2-7; perhaps TRBD2 as D (5 bases). V was cut by 5 bases and J by 4 bases, with 9 bases left in between. CDR1 MGHDK and CDR2 SYGVNS come from the germline V gene. There are 12 residues in the CDR3. The DNA for the CDR3 is TGTGCCAGCAGTATTCGGGGTTACGAGCAGTACTTC. Amino acid sequence: CASSIRGYEQYF.

The rearrangement uses TRBV29-1 and TRBJ2-3; possible D gene TRBD1, 5 bases. This CDR3 comprises 11 residues. V lost 6 bases and J 6 bases, leaving 10 bases between the germline ends. The germline V gene encodes CDR1 SQVTM and CDR2 ANQGSEA. CDR3 DNA sequence: TGCAGCGTCAGGGTTCCGGATACGCAGTATTTT. Translation gives CSVRVPDTQYF.

The chain employs TRBV5-8 and TRBJ2-2, with a weak D call TRBD1 (5 bases). The CDR3 is made up of 17 amino acids. Trimming cost V 0 bases and J 2 bases, with 14 bases left between them. In germline, CDR1 is SGHTS, CDR2 YDEGEE. DNA for the CDR3: TGTGCCAGCAGCTTGGCGTCAGGGTCCAGTAACACCGGGGAGCTGTTTTTT. Its protein is CASSLASGSSNTGELFF.

V gene TRBV9 combines with J gene TRBJ2-5; 12 bases are shared with TRBD2. CDR1 is SGDLS and CDR2 is YYNGEE in the germline V gene. This CDR3 region has 15 residues. V trimming: 0 bases; J trimming: 5 bases; junction bases outside the gene matches: 2. The CDR3, as DNA: TGTGCCAGCAGCGTAGGACTAGCGGGGGTGGAGACCCAGTACTTC. Its translation is CASSVGLAGVETQYF.

Comment on this clone: It may be a read error: a sequence one base away is much more abundant. The V and J genes are TRBV11-3 and TRBJ2-1; the match to TRBD1 covers 9 bases. Germline CDR1 reads SGHNT; CDR2 reads YENEEA. There are 13 residues in the CDR3. Trimming removed 5 bases from V and 6 bases from J; junction bases left unmatched: 2. The chain's CDR3 is CASSGQGLNEQFF. In DNA form, the CDR3 reads TGTGCCAGCAGCGGACAGGGGCTCAATGAGCAGTTCTTC. Full variable domain (missing parts from reference TRBV11-3 and TRBJ2-1): EAGVVQSPRYKIIEKKQPVAFWCNPISGHNTLYWYLQNLGQGPELLIRYENEEAVDDSQLPKDRFSAERLKGVDSTLKIQPAELGDSAVYLCASSGQGLNEQFFGPGTRLTVL.

This chain connects TRBV6-5 to TRBJ2-7; 7 bases map to TRBD1. V was pared by 7 bases and J by 2 bases, with 11 bases of the junction left unmatched. CDR3 length: 15 amino acids. CDR1 is MNHEY, CDR2 SVGAGI, per germline. The CDR3 coding sequence is TGTGCCAGCACGGCAATTTGGGACAGAGCCTACGAGCAGTACTTC. Its protein product is CASTAIWDRAYEQYF.